Sequencing of this T cell receptor (beta chain) was carried out in a study of T cells after yellow fever vaccination. Regarding the study as a whole: The study noted that FACS-sorted repertoires could contain abundant clonotypes contaminating from the bulk population. The appearance of a small share of clonotypes in both CD4 and CD8 compartments was observed. A faster peak, day 5 versus 15, was reached by the weaker secondary response.

A 5'RACE template-switching step, the method used to make TCR cDNA, added a universal primer site and UMIs. TCRdb called the 5' RACE reads again in MiXCR, with one record for every CDR3 protein. The sample lists more than 120,000 distinct CDR3 sequences, about 7.7% seen once, with roughly 0.77% in the top ten. The V gene's germline CDR1 is MNHEY and CDR2 SMNVEV (reference sequence). V was clipped by 3 bases and J by 10 bases, with 10 bases between them. The CDR3 runs to 12 residues. The sample holds many counts of this clonotype. Its antigen is unknown. This material consisted of CD4+ T cells sorted from PBMCs, taken 5 days after the yellow fever booster vaccination. This clonotype was obtained from a man under 40 who received the YFV17D yellow fever vaccine. This chain connects TRBV27 to TRBJ2-1; perhaps TRBD2 as D (5 bases). The CDR3 DNA reads as TGTGCCAGCAGTTTTCGGGGTGCAGAGCAGTTCTTC. Its protein is CASSFRGAEQFF.